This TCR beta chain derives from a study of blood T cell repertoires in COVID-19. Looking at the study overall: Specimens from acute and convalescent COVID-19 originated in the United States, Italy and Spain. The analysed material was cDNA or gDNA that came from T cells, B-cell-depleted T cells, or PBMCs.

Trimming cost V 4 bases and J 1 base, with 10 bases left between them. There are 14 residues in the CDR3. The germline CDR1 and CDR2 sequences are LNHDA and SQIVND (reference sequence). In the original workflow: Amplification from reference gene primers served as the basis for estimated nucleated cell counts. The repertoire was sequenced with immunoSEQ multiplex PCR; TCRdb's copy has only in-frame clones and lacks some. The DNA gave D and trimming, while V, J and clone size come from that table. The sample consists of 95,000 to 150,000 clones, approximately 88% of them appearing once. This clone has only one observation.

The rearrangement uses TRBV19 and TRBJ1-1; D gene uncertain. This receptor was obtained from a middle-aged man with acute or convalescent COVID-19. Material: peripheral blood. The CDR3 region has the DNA TGTGCCAGTAGTAGGGGAGGGCCGAACACTGAAGCTTTCTTT. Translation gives CASSRGGPNTEAFF.